This T cell receptor (beta chain) is from a study of cytomegalovirus exposure and HLA in healthy donors. Note on this clone: Its antigen is not known.

Findings and limits, study-wide: A classifier reportedly called cytomegalovirus status with high sensitivity and specificity. A few CMV-associated chains proved CMV antigen-specific in vitro.

PCR involved 60 Vbeta and 13 Jbeta primers. TCRdb's table, derived via immunoSEQ multiplex PCR, lists solely in-frame clones and lacks some. The profile shows 150,000 to 200,000 clones, 81% of them singletons. This TCR was sampled from a woman under 40 in good health and CMV-seronegative. Sequenced input: PBMCs.

This CDR3 reads CASSLISGSGETQYF. CDR3 nucleotide sequence: TGTGCCAGCAGTTTAATTAGCGGGAGTGGTGAGACCCAGTACTTC. The V call is TRBV28, the J call TRBJ2-5; 9 bases align to TRBD2. Trimming took 2 bases from V and 5 from J; bases not matched to a gene: 6. The CDR3 runs 15 residues. Germline CDR1 and CDR2: MDHEN and SYDVKM. The full variable domain, rest sourced from reference TRBV28 and TRBJ2-5, is DVKVTQSSRYLVKRTGEKVFLECVQDMDHENMFWYRQDPGLGLRLIYFSYDVKMKEKGDIPEGYSVSREKKERFSLILESASTNQTSMYLCASSLISGSGETQYFGPGTRLLVL.